This T cell receptor (beta chain) is drawn from a study of cytomegalovirus exposure and HLA in healthy donors. Study information: Earlier, 100 million to 120 million unique TCR beta sequences were recovered from about 170 million T cells by an analysis. Overall study results and limits: TCR beta chains associated with HLA were, in a later analysis, more clonally expanded than equally common others. It was taken for granted in presence/absence analyses that sequencing depth across donors was roughly uniform.

The donors gave bone marrow, and they were healthy. Trimming took 2 bases from V and 5 from J; bases not matched to a gene: 7. The CDR3 is made up of 15 amino acids. CDR1 is ENHRY, CDR2 SYGVKD, per germline. About this clone: What it recognizes is unknown.

A multiplex PCR was run with 60 Vbeta primers and 13 Jbeta primers. Clones were read by immunoSEQ multiplex PCR, and TCRdb kept only the in-frame ones, dropping some. This sample has some 130,000 clones; approximately 85% occur once, and the top ten carry 10% to 12%. The sequence was obtained from a male donor in good health and CMV-seropositive. Material for sequencing was PBMCs. The chain carries TRBV10-3 and TRBJ2-7; 9 bases are shared with TRBD1. The CDR3 bases are TGTGCCATCAGTGAGGGGACAGGGCTGAGGAACGAGCAGTACTTC. It specifies CAISEGTGLRNEQYF.